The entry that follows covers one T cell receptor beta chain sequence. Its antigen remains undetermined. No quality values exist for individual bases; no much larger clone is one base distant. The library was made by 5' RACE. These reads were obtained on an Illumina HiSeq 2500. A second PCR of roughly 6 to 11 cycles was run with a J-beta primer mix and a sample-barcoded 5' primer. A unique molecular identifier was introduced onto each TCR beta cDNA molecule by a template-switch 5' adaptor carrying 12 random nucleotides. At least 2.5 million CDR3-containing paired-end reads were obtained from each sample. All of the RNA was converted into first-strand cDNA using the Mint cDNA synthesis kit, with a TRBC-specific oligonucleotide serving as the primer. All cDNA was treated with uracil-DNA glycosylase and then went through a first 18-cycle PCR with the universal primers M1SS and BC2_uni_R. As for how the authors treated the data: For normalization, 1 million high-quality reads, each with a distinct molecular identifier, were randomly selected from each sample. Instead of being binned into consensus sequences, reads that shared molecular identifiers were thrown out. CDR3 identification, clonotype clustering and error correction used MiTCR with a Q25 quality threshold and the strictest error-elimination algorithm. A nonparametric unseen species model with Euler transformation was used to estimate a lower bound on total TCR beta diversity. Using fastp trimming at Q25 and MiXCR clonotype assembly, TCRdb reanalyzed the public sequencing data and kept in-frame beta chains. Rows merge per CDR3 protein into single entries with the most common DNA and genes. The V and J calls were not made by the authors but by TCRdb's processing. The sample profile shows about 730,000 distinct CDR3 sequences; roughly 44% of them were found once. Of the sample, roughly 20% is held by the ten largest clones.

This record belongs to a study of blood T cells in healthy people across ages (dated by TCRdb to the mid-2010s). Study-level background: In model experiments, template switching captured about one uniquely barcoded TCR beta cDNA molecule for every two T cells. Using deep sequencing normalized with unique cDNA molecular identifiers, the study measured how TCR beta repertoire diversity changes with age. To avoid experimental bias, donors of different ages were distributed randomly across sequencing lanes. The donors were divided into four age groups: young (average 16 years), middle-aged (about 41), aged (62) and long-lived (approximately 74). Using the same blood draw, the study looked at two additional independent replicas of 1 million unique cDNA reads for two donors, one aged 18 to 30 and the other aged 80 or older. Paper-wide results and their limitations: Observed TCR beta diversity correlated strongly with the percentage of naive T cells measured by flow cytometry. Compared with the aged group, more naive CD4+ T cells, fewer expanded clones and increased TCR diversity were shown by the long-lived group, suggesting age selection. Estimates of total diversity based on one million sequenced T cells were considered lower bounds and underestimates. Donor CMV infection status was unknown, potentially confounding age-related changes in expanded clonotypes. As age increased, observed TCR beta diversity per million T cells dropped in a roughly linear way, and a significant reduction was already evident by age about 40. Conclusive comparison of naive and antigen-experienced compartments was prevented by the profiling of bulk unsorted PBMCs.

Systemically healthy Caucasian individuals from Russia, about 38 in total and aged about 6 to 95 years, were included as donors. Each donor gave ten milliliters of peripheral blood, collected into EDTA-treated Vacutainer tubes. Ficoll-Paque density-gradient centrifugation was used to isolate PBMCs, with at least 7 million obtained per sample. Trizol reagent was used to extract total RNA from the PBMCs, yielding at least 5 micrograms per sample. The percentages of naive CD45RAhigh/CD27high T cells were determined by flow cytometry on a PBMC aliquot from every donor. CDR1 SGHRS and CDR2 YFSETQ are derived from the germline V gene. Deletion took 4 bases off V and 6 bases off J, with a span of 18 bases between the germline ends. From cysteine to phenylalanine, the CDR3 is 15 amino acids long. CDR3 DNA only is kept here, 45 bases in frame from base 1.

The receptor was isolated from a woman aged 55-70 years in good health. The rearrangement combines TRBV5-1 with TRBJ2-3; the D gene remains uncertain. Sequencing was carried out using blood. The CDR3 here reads CASSPSRGVSDTQYF. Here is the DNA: TGCGCCAGCAGCCCCTCTAGAGGAGTGTCGGATACGCAGTATTTT. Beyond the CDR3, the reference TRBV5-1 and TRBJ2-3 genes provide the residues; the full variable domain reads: KAGVTQTPRYLIKTRGQQVTLSCSPISGHRSVSWYQQTPGQGLQFLFEYFSETQRNKGNFPGRFSGRQFSNSRSEMNVSTLELGDSALYLCASSPSRGVSDTQYFGPGTRLTVL.